Below, 16 T cell receptor beta chains from the same sample are listed, as sequenced in a study of OX40 agonist ivuxolimab in advanced cancers. The data were produced by immunoSEQ multiplex PCR, yet TCRdb's version contains in-frame clones alone and is incomplete. Among under 85,000 clones listed, approximately 90% were seen once. The sample here was CD4+ or CD8+ T cells sorted from blood, taken in a trial of the OX40 agonist ivuxolimab. The receptors originated from an adult with an advanced solid tumor such as melanoma, head and neck, liver or kidney cancer.

This sequence joins TRBV18 and TRBJ1-5; D is possibly TRBD1 (5 bases). This CDR3 is 13 amino acids long. Per germline, CDR1 KGHSH and CDR2 LQKENI. Trimming took off 3 bases at V and 14 bases at J, with 17 bases between the two ends. In DNA form, the CDR3 reads TGTGCCAGCTCACCGGGGGATGGCAGAGGCGAGCATTTT. Protein product: CASSPGDGRGEHF.

The genes are TRBV5-1 and TRBJ2-2; D is uncertain. Germline CDR1 and CDR2: SGHRS and YFSETQ. Trimming took 0 bases from V and 3 from J, leaving 9 bases between them. CDR3 length: 15 amino acids. CDR3 region: CASSLDPADTGELFF. DNA of the CDR3: TGCGCCAGCAGCTTGGACCCTGCGGACACCGGGGAGCTGTTTTTT.

This rearrangement joins TRBV5-4 to TRBJ1-1; 7 bases fit TRBD1. Germline V lookup: CDR1 SGHNT, CDR2 YYREEE (reference sequence). The CDR3 loop spans 14 amino acids. Trimming at V came to 4 bases and at J to 3 bases, leaving 6 bases not matched to a gene. The CDR3 here is CASSKGGEDTEAFF. The CDR3 DNA reads TGTGCCAGCAGCAAAGGGGGCGAGGACACTGAAGCTTTCTTT.

This clone was seen a single time. The chain links TRBV5-1 to TRBJ2-7, with TRBD1 as a possible D gene (5 bases). Trimming stripped 1 base from V and 6 bases from J, with 14 bases between. Germline values: CDR1 SGHRS, CDR2 YFSETQ. The CDR3 has 14 amino acids. In DNA, the CDR3 is TGCGCCAGCAGCTTGCCAGGGAACCCCTCCGAGCAGTACTTC. This sequence encodes CASSLPGNPSEQYF. Full variable domain (remainder filled in from reference TRBV5-1 and TRBJ2-7): KAGVTQTPRYLIKTRGQQVTLSCSPISGHRSVSWYQQTPGQGLQFLFEYFSETQRNKGNFPGRFSGRQFSNSRSEMNVSTLELGDSALYLCASSLPGNPSEQYFGPGTRLTVT.

The chain joins TRBV9 to TRBJ2-1; either TRBD1 or TRBD2 may supply D (5 bases each). The CDR3 is 15 amino acids. Between the trimmed V and J ends, which lost 4 bases and 0 bases, there was a span of 11 bases. Per germline, CDR1 SGDLS and CDR2 YYNGEE. The CDR3 loop is CASSTRDASYNEQFF. The CDR3 DNA reads as TGTGCCAGCAGCACAAGGGACGCCTCCTACAATGAGCAGTTCTTC.

This sequence joins TRBV19 and TRBJ1-1, with D maybe TRBD1 (5 bases). This CDR3 has 11 residues. Germline CDR1 LNHDA, CDR2 SQIVND (reference sequence). V was pared by 8 bases and J by 8 bases, with 12 bases between. The CDR3 sequence is CASADTREAFF. The CDR3, as DNA: TGTGCCAGTGCGGACACCCGGGAAGCTTTCTTT.

This clone was observed a handful of times. The J gene is TRBJ1-6, the V gene TRBV19, with D unresolved. CDR1 and CDR2 (germline): LNHDA, SQIVND (reference sequence). This CDR3 region has 16 residues. Trimming pared 0 bases from V and 1 base from J, leaving 7 bases between. Here the CDR3 DNA reads TGTGCCAGTAGTATAGACGGACGGTCCTATAATTCACCCCTCCACTTT. It is translated as CASSIDGRSYNSPLHF.

The V and J genes are TRBV19 and TRBJ1-5, with 10 bases lining up with TRBD1. V trimming: 5 bases; J trimming: 4 bases; junction bases outside the gene matches: 2. The CDR3 has 14 amino acids. Germline CDR1 is LNHDA and CDR2 is SQIVND (reference sequence). The CDR3 loop is CASSEGQGNQPQHF. CDR3 DNA sequence: TGTGCCAGTAGTGAGGGACAGGGGAATCAGCCCCAGCATTTT.

This clone appeared a single time. The CDR3 nucleotides read TGTGCCAGCTCGCCTGGGATGACATCCTACGAGCAGTACTTC. This sequence encodes CASSPGMTSYEQYF. The V and J genes are TRBV18 and TRBJ2-7; the D is unclear. The germline CDR1 and CDR2 sequences are KGHSH and LQKENI. Trimming left V 6 bases short and J 1 base short, with 13 bases between. There are 14 residues in the CDR3. The full variable domain, rest sourced from reference TRBV18 and TRBJ2-7, is NAGVMQNPRHLVRRRGQEARLRCSPMKGHSHVYWYRQLPEEGLKFMVYLQKENIIDESGMPKERFSAEFPKEGPSILRIQQVVRGDSAAYFCASSPGMTSYEQYFGPGTRLTVT.

The chain couples TRBV18 to TRBJ2-5; no reliable D call. Germline assignment: CDR1 KGHSH and CDR2 LQKENI. The CDR3 is made up of 14 amino acids. V dropped 6 bases and J dropped 2 bases, with 13 bases sitting between them. For the CDR3, the DNA is TGTGCCAGCTCTCCCACTGATCCTCAAGAGACCCAGTACTTC. Amino acids: CASSPTDPQETQYF.

The rearrangement uses TRBV18 and TRBJ2-7; D call uncertain. CDR3 size: 12 residues. V was clipped by 2 bases and J by 6 bases, with 8 bases between them. Germline loops: CDR1 KGHSH, CDR2 LQKENI. The CDR3 region has the DNA TGTGCCAGCTCACCAGGGTTCAGCGAGCAGTACTTC. Protein sequence: CASSPGFSEQYF.

The chain joins TRBV18 to TRBJ1-5, with D perhaps matching TRBD1 (5 bases). V lost 3 bases and J 4 bases, leaving 7 bases between the germline ends. The CDR3 contains 13 residues. Germline V gene sequence: CDR1 KGHSH, CDR2 LQKENI. DNA of the CDR3: TGTGCCAGCTCACCGCAGGGTAATCAGCCCCAGCATTTT. Protein: CASSPQGNQPQHF.

The chain employs TRBV9 and TRBJ1-1; D may be TRBD1 (6 bases). Looked up from germline, CDR1 is SGDLS and CDR2 is YYNGEE. The V gene lost 3 bases and the J gene lost 1 base, with 10 bases spanning the gap. This CDR3 comprises 14 residues. CDR3 nucleotide sequence: TGTGCCAGCAGCGCCCAACAGGGGAACACTGAAGCTTTCTTT. Its translation is CASSAQQGNTEAFF.

This chain links TRBV5-5 with TRBJ2-5, with a weak D call TRBD1 (6 bases). CDR1 is SGHKS and CDR2 is YYEKEE in the germline V gene (reference sequence). The V and J ends lost 2 bases and 4 bases respectively, with 15 bases between them. CDR3 length: 15 residues. CDR3 loop: CASSFYPGQGETQYF. The CDR3, as DNA: TGTGCCAGCAGCTTTTATCCGGGACAAGGAGAGACCCAGTACTTC.

The V and J genes are TRBV7-9 and TRBJ2-3, with 7 nucleotides matching TRBD1. The V and J ends lost 5 bases and 6 bases, in that order; junction bases with no gene match: 8. The CDR3 is made up of 14 amino acids. Germline CDR1 and CDR2: SEHNR and FQNEAQ (reference sequence). This chain's CDR3 is CASSHEGGPDTQYF. The CDR3 DNA follows: TGTGCCAGCAGCCATGAAGGGGGCCCTGATACGCAGTATTTT.

This clone was seen a few times. The gene calls are TRBV7-3 and TRBJ2-1, with D perhaps TRBD2 (7 bases). V was pared by 5 bases and J by 5 bases, with 16 bases between. This CDR3 contains 15 residues. CDR1 and CDR2 from the germline V gene are SGHTA and FQGTGA. The CDR3 nucleotides read TGTGCCAGCAGCCCCCTGGGGGGGGCGGACAATGAGCAGTTCTTC. This translates into CASSPLGGADNEQFF.